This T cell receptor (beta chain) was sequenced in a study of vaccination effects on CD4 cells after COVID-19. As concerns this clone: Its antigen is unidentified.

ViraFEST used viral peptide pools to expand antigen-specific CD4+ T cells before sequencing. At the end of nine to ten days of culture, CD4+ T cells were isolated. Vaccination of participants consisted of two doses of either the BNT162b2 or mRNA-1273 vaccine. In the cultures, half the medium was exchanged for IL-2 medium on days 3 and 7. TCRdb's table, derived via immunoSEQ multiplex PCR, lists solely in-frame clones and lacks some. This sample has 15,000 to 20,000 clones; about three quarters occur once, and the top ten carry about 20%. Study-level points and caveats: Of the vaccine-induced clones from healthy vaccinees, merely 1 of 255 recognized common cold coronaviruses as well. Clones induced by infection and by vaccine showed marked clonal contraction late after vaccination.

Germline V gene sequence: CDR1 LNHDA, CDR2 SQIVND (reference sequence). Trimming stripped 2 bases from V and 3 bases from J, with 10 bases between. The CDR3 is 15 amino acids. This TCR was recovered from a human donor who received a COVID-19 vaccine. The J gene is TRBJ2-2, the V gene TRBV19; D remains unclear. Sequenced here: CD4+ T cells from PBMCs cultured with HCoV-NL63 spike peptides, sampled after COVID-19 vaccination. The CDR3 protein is CASSISRMYTGELFF. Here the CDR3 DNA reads TGTGCCAGTAGTATAAGTAGGATGTACACCGGGGAGCTGTTTTTT.